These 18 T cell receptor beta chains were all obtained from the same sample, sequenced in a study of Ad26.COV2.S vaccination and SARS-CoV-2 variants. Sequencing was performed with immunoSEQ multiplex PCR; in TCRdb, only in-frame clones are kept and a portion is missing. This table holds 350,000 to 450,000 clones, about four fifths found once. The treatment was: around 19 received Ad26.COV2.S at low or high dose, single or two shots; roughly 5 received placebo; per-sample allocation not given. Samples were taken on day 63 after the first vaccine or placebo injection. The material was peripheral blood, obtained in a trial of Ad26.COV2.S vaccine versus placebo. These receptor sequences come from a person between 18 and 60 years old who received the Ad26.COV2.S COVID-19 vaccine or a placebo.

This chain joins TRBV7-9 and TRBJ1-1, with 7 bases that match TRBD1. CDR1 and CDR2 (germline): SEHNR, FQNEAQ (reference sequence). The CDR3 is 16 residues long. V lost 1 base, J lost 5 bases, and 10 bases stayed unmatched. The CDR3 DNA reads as TGTGCCAGCAGCTTAGGCGCAGGGGGACGTAATACTGAAGCTTTCTTT. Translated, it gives CASSLGAGGRNTEAFF.

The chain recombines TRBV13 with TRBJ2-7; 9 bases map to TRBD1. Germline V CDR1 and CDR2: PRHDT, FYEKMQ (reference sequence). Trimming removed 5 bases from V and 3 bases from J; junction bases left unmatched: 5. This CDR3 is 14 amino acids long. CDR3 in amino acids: CASSASGQGYEQYF. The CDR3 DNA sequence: TGTGCCAGCAGCGCCTCGGGACAGGGCTACGAGCAGTACTTC.

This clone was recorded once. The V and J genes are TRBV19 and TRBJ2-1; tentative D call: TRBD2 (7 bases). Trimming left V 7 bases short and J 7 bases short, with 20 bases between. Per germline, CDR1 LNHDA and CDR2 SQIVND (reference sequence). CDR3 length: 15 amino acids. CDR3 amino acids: CASTNLRGGVNEQFF. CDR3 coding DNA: TGTGCCAGTACCAATCTCAGGGGAGGGGTTAATGAGCAGTTCTTC.

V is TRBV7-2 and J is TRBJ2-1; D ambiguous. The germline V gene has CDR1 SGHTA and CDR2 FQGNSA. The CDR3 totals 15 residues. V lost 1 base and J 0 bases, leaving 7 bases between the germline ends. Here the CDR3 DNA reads TGTGCCAGCAGCTTAGGGTTAAGCTCCTACAATGAGCAGTTCTTC. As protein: CASSLGLSSYNEQFF.

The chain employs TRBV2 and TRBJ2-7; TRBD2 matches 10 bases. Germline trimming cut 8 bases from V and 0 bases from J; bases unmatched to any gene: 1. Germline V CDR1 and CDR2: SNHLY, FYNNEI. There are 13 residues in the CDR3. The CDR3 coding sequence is TGTGCCAGCGGACTAGCGGCCTCCTACGAGCAGTACTTC. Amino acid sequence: CASGLAASYEQYF.

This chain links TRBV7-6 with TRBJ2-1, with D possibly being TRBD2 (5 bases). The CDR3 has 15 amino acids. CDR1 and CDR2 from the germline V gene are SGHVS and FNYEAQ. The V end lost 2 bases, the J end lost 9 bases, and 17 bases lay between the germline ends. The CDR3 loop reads CASSLSGSYSGEQFF. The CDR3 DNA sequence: TGTGCCAGCAGCTTAAGTGGGAGCTATTCCGGTGAGCAGTTCTTC.

In DNA, the CDR3 is TGTGCCAGCAGCTTGGATTGGGACGGCTACACCTTC. This translates into CASSLDWDGYTF. V is TRBV5-6 and J is TRBJ1-2; possibly TRBD1 for D (5 bases). The CDR3 length is 12 residues. Trimming cost V 0 bases and J 8 bases, with 8 bases left between them. Germline V gives CDR1 SGHDT, CDR2 YYEEEE.

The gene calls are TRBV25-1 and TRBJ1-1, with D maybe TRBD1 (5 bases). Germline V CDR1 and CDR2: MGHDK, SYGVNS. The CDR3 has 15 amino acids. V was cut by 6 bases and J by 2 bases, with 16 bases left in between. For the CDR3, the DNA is TGTGCCAGCAGGGGTACGGGGGGGTTCAACACTGAAGCTTTCTTT. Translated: CASRGTGGFNTEAFF.

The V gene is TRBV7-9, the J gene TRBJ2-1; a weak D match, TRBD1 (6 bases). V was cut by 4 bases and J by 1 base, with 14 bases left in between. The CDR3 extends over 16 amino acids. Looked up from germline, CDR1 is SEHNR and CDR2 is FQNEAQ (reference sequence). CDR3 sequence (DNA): TGTGCCAGCAGCTCGTGGGGGCTGAAGTCCTACAATGAGCAGTTCTTC. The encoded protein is CASSSWGLKSYNEQFF.

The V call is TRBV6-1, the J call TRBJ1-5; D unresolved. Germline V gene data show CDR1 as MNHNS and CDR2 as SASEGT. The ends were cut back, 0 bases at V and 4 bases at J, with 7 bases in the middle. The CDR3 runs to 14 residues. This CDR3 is CASSEAWWNQPQHF. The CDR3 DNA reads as TGTGCCAGCAGTGAAGCCTGGTGGAATCAGCCCCAGCATTTT.

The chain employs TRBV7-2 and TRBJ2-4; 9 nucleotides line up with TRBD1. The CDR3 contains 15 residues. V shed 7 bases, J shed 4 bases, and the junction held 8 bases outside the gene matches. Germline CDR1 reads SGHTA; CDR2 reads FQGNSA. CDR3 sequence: CASTIRQGVKNIQYF. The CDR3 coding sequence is TGTGCCAGCACCATAAGACAGGGGGTAAAAAACATTCAGTACTTC.

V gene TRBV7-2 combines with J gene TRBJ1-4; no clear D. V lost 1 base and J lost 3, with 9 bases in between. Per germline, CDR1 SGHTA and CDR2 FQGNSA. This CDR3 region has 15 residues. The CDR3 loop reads CASSLVRVSNEKLFF. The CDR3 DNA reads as TGTGCCAGCAGCTTAGTTAGGGTCTCTAATGAAAAACTGTTTTTT.

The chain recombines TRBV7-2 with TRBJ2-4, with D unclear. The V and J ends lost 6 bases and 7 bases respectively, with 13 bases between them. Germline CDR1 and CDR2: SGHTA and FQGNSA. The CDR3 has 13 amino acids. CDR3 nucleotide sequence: TGTGCCAGCAGGTCAGCTTTAGGGAACATTCAGTACTTC. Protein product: CASRSALGNIQYF. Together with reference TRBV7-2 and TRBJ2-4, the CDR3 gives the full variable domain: GAGVSQSPSNKVTEKGKDVELRCDPISGHTALYWYRQSLGQGLEFLIYFQGNSAPDKSGLPSDRFSAERTGGSVSTLTIQRTQQEDSAVYLCASRSALGNIQYFGAGTRLSVL.

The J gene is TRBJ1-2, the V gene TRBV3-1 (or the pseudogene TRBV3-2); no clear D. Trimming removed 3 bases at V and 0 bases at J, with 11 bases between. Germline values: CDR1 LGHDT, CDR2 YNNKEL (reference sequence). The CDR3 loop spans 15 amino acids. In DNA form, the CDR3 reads TGTGCCAGCAGCCATGAGCCAGCAACTAACTATGGCTACACCTTC. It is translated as CASSHEPATNYGYTF.

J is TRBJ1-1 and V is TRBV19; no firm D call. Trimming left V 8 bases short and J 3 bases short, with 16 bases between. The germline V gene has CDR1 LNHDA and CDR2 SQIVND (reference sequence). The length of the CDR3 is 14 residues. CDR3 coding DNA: TGTGCCAGTTCCCTATTGGTCTGGGACACTGAAGCTTTCTTT. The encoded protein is CASSLLVWDTEAFF.

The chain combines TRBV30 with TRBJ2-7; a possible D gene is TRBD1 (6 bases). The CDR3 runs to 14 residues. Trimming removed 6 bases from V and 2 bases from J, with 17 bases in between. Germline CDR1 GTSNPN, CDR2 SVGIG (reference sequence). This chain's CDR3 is CACTPTGHPYEQYF. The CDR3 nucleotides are TGTGCCTGCACTCCGACAGGTCATCCCTACGAGCAGTACTTC.

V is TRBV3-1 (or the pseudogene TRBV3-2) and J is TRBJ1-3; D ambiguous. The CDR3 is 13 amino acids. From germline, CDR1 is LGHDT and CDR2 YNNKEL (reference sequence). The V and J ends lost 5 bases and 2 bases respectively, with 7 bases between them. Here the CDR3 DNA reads TGTGCCAGCAGCGGATCTACTGGAAACACCATATATTTT. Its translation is CASSGSTGNTIYF.

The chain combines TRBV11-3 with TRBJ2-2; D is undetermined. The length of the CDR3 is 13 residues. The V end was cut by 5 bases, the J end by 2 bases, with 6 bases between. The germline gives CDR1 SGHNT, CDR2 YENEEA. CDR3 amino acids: CASSPLNTGELFF. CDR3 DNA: TGTGCCAGCAGCCCCCTAAACACCGGGGAGCTGTTTTTT.